These T cell receptor beta chains were read from a single sample in a study of T cell responses to AZD1222 COVID-19 vaccine. The assay was immunoSEQ multiplex PCR, and TCRdb's table has in-frame clones only and misses some. Here the sample spans around 70,000 clones, roughly 90% being singletons. The material sequenced was peripheral blood, taken on day 0 of AZD1222 vaccination. These receptors came from an adult in good health. CDR3s include the opening cysteine and the closing phenylalanine or tryptophan. A D gene is named only where the DNA matches it firmly. Clone size appears in some rows only: once, few, many, or a class for an expanded clone.

TRBV6-4	.	TRBJ1-4	TRBD1	CASSPQGPNEKLFF	TGTGCCAGCAGTCCACAGGGGCCTAATGAAAAACTGTTTTTT
TRBV6-2/TRBV6-3	many	TRBJ2-2	.	CASSPEDVGELFF	TGTGCCAGCAGTCCGGAAGACGTCGGGGAGCTGTTTTTT
TRBV5-4	few	TRBJ1-3	.	CASSFRGAHGNTIYF	TGTGCCAGCAGCTTCCGGGGGGCGCATGGAAACACCATATATTTT
TRBV7-9	.	TRBJ2-5	TRBD2	CASRIPSGIRETQYF	TGTGCCAGCAGAATTCCTAGCGGGATACGAGAGACCCAGTACTTC
TRBV11-2	.	TRBJ1-2	.	CASSQRVSGYTF	TGTGCCAGCAGCCAACGCGTGTCTGGCTACACCTTC
TRBV3-1/TRBV3-2	.	TRBJ2-7	.	CASSKSPQGFYEQYF	TGTGCCAGCAGCAAGTCCCCACAGGGTTTCTACGAGCAGTACTTC
TRBV11-2	.	TRBJ2-1	TRBD2	CASSLDSGRAWGRDEQFF	TGTGCCAGCAGCTTAGATAGCGGGAGGGCCTGGGGTAGGGATGAGCAGTTCTTC
TRBV5-1	.	TRBJ2-5	TRBD1	CASSFDFMTGEKETQYF	TGCGCCAGCAGCTTCGACTTCATGACAGGGGAAAAGGAGACCCAGTACTTC
TRBV4-2	few	TRBJ2-1	TRBD1	CASSQDPGQGANEQFF	TGTGCCAGCAGCCAAGATCCGGGACAGGGGGCCAATGAGCAGTTCTTC
TRBV15	.	TRBJ1-6	TRBD1	CATSRDGNYAGGAYSPLHF	TGTGCCACCAGCAGGGACGGGAACTACGCAGGGGGCGCTTATTCACCCCTCCACTTT
TRBV18	.	TRBJ1-1	.	CASSPQGRVNTEAFF	TGTGCCAGCTCACCACAGGGTCGGGTGAACACTGAAGCTTTCTTT
TRBV19	.	TRBJ1-5	.	CASSIVPSMAQHF	TGTGCCAGTAGTATAGTCCCGTCTATGGCCCAGCATTTT
TRBV3-1/TRBV3-2	few	TRBJ2-1	.	CASSLQSTSNEQFF	TGTGCCAGCAGCTTACAATCTACAAGCAATGAGCAGTTCTTC
TRBV6-2/TRBV6-3	.	TRBJ2-1	TRBD2	CASSYGTNVPDEQFF	TGTGCCAGCAGTTACGGGACTAATGTACCCGATGAGCAGTTCTTC
TRBV6-4	few	TRBJ2-6	.	CASSGQNSGANVLTF	TGTGCCAGCAGCGGACAAAACTCTGGGGCCAACGTCCTGACTTTC
TRBV11-2	.	TRBJ2-2	.	CASRPIANTGELFF	TGTGCCAGCAGGCCCATCGCGAACACCGGGGAGCTGTTTTTT
TRBV19	once	TRBJ2-1	.	CASSSTGKGSYNEQFF	TGTGCCAGTAGCTCGACAGGTAAGGGTTCCTACAATGAGCAGTTCTTC
TRBV15	.	TRBJ2-7	TRBD2	CATSDPGLAGGSTYEQYF	TGTGCCACCAGCGATCCGGGACTAGCGGGAGGATCCACCTACGAGCAGTACTTC
TRBV4-2	.	TRBJ2-1	TRBD2	CASSQKREEAYNEQFF	TGTGCCAGCAGCCAAAAGCGGGAGGAAGCCTACAATGAGCAGTTCTTC
TRBV28	.	TRBJ2-1	.	CASSSPRGSKRDEQFF	TGTGCCAGCAGTTCCCCCAGGGGTTCCAAGAGGGATGAGCAGTTCTTC
TRBV7-2	.	TRBJ1-2	TRBD1	CASRRQGDGYTF	TGTGCCAGCAGGCGACAGGGGGATGGCTACACCTTC
TRBV30	.	TRBJ2-1	TRBD1	CAWSRAGGSIFYNEQFF	TGTGCCTGGAGTAGGGCAGGGGGCTCTATCTTCTACAATGAGCAGTTCTTC
TRBV29-1	.	TRBJ2-6	.	CSVEEWGTAGANVLTF	TGCAGCGTTGAAGAGTGGGGAACGGCTGGGGCCAACGTCCTGACTTTC
TRBV2	.	TRBJ1-2	.	CASSEWAGTNYGYTF	TGTGCCAGCAGTGAATGGGCAGGGACCAACTATGGCTACACCTTC
TRBV3-1/TRBV3-2	.	TRBJ2-5	TRBD2	CASSQGWLVAGVSETQYF	TGTGCCAGCAGCCAAGGCTGGTTGGTAGCGGGAGTGTCAGAGACCCAGTACTTC
TRBV7-2	.	TRBJ2-1	.	CASSYLSFDGGEQFF	TGTGCCAGCAGCTACCTCTCCTTTGACGGGGGTGAGCAGTTCTTC
TRBV5-6	.	TRBJ2-7	TRBD1	CASSRGSDRGSYEQYF	TGTGCCAGCAGCCGGGGGAGCGACAGGGGAAGCTACGAGCAGTACTTC
TRBV7-2	.	TRBJ2-3	.	CASSSQPPRLVRGTDTQYF	TGTGCCAGCAGCTCCCAGCCCCCTCGACTAGTACGGGGCACAGATACGCAGTATTTT
TRBV30	.	TRBJ2-2	.	CAWRTQTNTGELFF	TGTGCCTGGAGAACGCAGACGAACACCGGGGAGCTGTTTTTT
TRBV6-5	.	TRBJ2-7	.	CASSRESGYYEQYF	TGTGCCAGCAGTCGAGAAAGCGGTTACTACGAGCAGTACTTC
TRBV7-2	.	TRBJ2-2	.	CASRARRGVTGELFF	TGTGCCAGCAGGGCTCGTCGTGGGGTTACCGGGGAGCTGTTTTTT
TRBV30	.	TRBJ2-7	.	CAWSSGPAYEQYF	TGTGCCTGGAGTTCGGGTCCGGCCTACGAGCAGTACTTC
TRBV18	.	TRBJ1-1	.	CASSPQDGVEAFF	TGTGCCAGCTCACCCCAAGACGGAGTTGAAGCTTTCTTT
TRBV2	once	TRBJ2-5	TRBD1	CASSQTGGAGFGTQYF	TGTGCCAGCAGCCAAACAGGGGGCGCGGGTTTTGGGACCCAGTACTTC
TRBV28	.	TRBJ1-2	.	CASSSLHRNGYTF	TGTGCCAGCAGTTCCCTCCACAGGAATGGCTACACCTTC
TRBV6-5	.	TRBJ2-5	.	CASTRQDTQETQYF	TGTGCCAGCACCCGACAGGACACCCAAGAGACCCAGTACTTC
TRBV9	.	TRBJ2-1	TRBD2	CASSVVLAATYNEQFF	TGTGCCAGCAGCGTAGTACTAGCGGCAACCTACAATGAGCAGTTCTTC